Sequencing of this TCR beta chain was carried out in a study of T cell responses to AZD1222 COVID-19 vaccine. The CDR3 is made up of 15 amino acids. CDR1 and CDR2 (germline): LNHDA, SQIVND (reference sequence). V lost 9 bases to trimming and J lost 6 bases; unmatched junction nucleotides: 12. Here immunoSEQ multiplex PCR was the method, and the copy in TCRdb shows in-frame clones only, minus some. Here the sample spans 150,000 to 200,000 clones, approximately 92% being singletons. The sequence was collected from an adult who received the MenACWY meningococcal vaccine as a control. J is TRBJ1-2 and V is TRBV19, with 11 bases lining up with TRBD1. The sample here was peripheral blood, taken 28 days after the second dose of the MenACWY control vaccine. In DNA form, the CDR3 reads TGTGCCAGCAACGCCGGGACAGGGGGTTGGGATGGCTACACCTTC. Protein: CASNAGTGGWDGYTF. The full variable domain, completed using reference TRBV19 and TRBJ1-2, is DGGITQSPKYLFRKEGQNVTLSCEQNLNHDAMYWYRQDPGQGLRLIYYSQIVNDFQKGDIAEGYSVSREKKESFPLTVTSAQKNPTAFYLCASNAGTGGWDGYTFGSGTRLTVV.